A single sample gave rise to the 13 T cell receptor beta chains below, sequenced in a study. Generated by immunoSEQ multiplex PCR, the TCRdb table keeps only in-frame clones and is missing some. The table shows around 50,000 clones, with more than 80% occurring only once. Sequences were obtained from PBMCs. These receptors originate from a man between 40 and 49 years old with rheumatoid arthritis.

This chain joins TRBV7-6 and TRBJ1-4, with 8 nucleotides matching TRBD1. The CDR3 extends over 15 amino acids. In germline, CDR1 is SGHVS, CDR2 FNYEAQ. The V gene end was trimmed by 3 bases and the J gene end by 7 bases; junction bases not matched to a gene: 7. CDR3 sequence (DNA): TGTGCCAGCAGCTTGAGGACAGGGTTAAGTGAAAAACTGTTTTTT. This encodes CASSLRTGLSEKLFF.

The chain employs TRBV7-6 and TRBJ2-3, with TRBD2 matching over 12 bases. The length of the CDR3 is 16 residues. Germline V gene data show CDR1 as SGHVS and CDR2 as FNYEAQ. J gave up 1 base and V 5 bases, and 4 bases lay outside the gene matches. The CDR3 DNA is TGTGCCAGCAGCCCGAGACTAGCGGGAGGCACAGATACGCAGTATTTT. This encodes CASSPRLAGGTDTQYF.

This chain connects TRBV9 to TRBJ2-5, with TRBD2 matching over 7 bases. With 0 bases clipped from V and 4 bases from J, the junction kept 6 bases outside the gene matches. This CDR3 has 15 residues. The germline CDR1 and CDR2 sequences are SGDLS and YYNGEE. The CDR3 region is CASSVESGGVETQYF. The CDR3, as DNA: TGTGCCAGCAGCGTAGAATCGGGAGGAGTAGAGACCCAGTACTTC.

The rearrangement links TRBV4-3 to TRBJ2-1; 9 nucleotides align to TRBD2. Germline trimming cut 0 bases from V and 4 bases from J; bases unmatched to any gene: 7. The CDR3 loop spans 17 amino acids. In germline, CDR1 is LGHNA, CDR2 YSLEER. CDR3 DNA sequence: TGCGCCAGCAGCCAAGATTCCCGCGGGAGGGCATACAATGAGCAGTTCTTC. The encoded protein is CASSQDSRGRAYNEQFF.

This clone appeared once. The chain uses TRBV3-1 (or the pseudogene TRBV3-2) and TRBJ1-1; D remains ambiguous. This CDR3 region has 14 residues. Germline V CDR1 and CDR2: LGHDT, YNNKEL (reference sequence). V gave up 2 bases and J gave up 2 bases, with 9 bases separating them. CDR3 coding DNA: TGTGCCAGCAGCCAAAGGACCACTAACACTGAAGCTTTCTTT. Translation: CASSQRTTNTEAFF.

The rearrangement uses TRBV3-1 (or the pseudogene TRBV3-2) and TRBJ1-2; D perhaps matches TRBD1 (5 bases). The CDR3 has 16 amino acids. CDR1 and CDR2 (germline): LGHDT, YNNKEL (reference sequence). The V end lost 0 bases, the J end lost 4 bases, and 15 bases lay between the germline ends. The chain's CDR3 is CASSQDRPGFVYGYTF. As DNA, the CDR3 is TGTGCCAGCAGCCAAGATCGGCCAGGGTTCGTCTATGGCTACACCTTC.

J is TRBJ1-6 and V is TRBV10-3; D not resolved. With 0 bases removed from V and 9 bases from J, the gap between germline ends came to 9 bases. Germline V gives CDR1 ENHRY, CDR2 SYGVKD. This CDR3 is built from 14 residues. The CDR3 DNA is TGTGCCATCAGTGAGTCATTTTATGGTTCACCCCTCCACTTT. Translated, it gives CAISESFYGSPLHF.

The sample holds one count of this clone. This chain uses TRBV11-3 with TRBJ2-1, with TRBD1 matching over 10 bases. V shed 5 bases and J 6 bases; nucleotides not matched to a gene: 7. The CDR3 is 15 amino acids. Germline V lookup: CDR1 SGHNT, CDR2 YENEEA. Here the CDR3 DNA reads TGTGCCAGCAGCAAGGGACAGGGGTTCGGCAATGAGCAGTTCTTC. This encodes CASSKGQGFGNEQFF.

V is TRBV27 and J is TRBJ1-4, with D possibly TRBD1 on 6 matching bases. V shed 1 base and J shed 10 bases, with 13 bases lying between them. This CDR3 has 14 residues. Germline values: CDR1 MNHEY, CDR2 SMNVEV (reference sequence). The CDR3 region has the DNA TGTGCCAGCAGTTTATTCGGGGGGCCCGGAAAACTGTTTTTT. Encoded protein: CASSLFGGPGKLFF.

The J gene is TRBJ2-1, the V gene TRBV4-1; 7 positions match TRBD1. With 4 bases clipped from V and 3 bases from J, the junction kept 12 bases outside the gene matches. The germline gives CDR1 MGHRA, CDR2 YSYEKL. This CDR3 has 17 residues. The CDR3 sequence is CASSPLLGDSRYNEQFF. The DNA of the CDR3 is TGCGCCAGCAGCCCTCTCTTAGGGGACAGTCGCTACAATGAGCAGTTCTTC.

This chain connects TRBV19 to TRBJ1-5; D ambiguous. The CDR3 has 18 residues. Trimming took 5 bases from V and 3 from J, leaving 23 bases between them. In germline, CDR1 is LNHDA, CDR2 SQIVND (reference sequence). The chain's CDR3 is CASSVTWRAVAINQPQHF. CDR3 in DNA: TGTGCCAGTAGTGTGACCTGGAGGGCAGTTGCTATCAATCAGCCCCAGCATTTT. The full variable domain, its missing parts supplied by reference TRBV19 and TRBJ1-5, is DGGITQSPKYLFRKEGQNVTLSCEQNLNHDAMYWYRQDPGQGLRLIYYSQIVNDFQKGDIAEGYSVSREKKESFPLTVTSAQKNPTAFYLCASSVTWRAVAINQPQHFGDGTRLSIL.

The chain joins TRBV4-1 to TRBJ1-3, with 9 bases lining up with TRBD1. The germline gives CDR1 MGHRA, CDR2 YSYEKL. V lost 1 base and J lost 0; bases outside the gene matches: 7. The CDR3 has 18 residues. CDR3 sequence (DNA): TGCGCCAGCAGCCAAGGCAGACAGGGGGGCAGCTCTGGAAACACCATATATTTT. Its protein is CASSQGRQGGSSGNTIYF.

The chain links TRBV18 to TRBJ2-5; D gene uncertain. CDR3 length: 14 amino acids. Trimming cost V 3 bases and J 1 base, with 9 bases left between them. Germline CDR1 and CDR2: KGHSH and LQKENI. CDR3 region: CASSPATPQETQYF. CDR3 in DNA: TGTGCCAGCTCACCGGCTACACCCCAAGAGACCCAGTACTTC.